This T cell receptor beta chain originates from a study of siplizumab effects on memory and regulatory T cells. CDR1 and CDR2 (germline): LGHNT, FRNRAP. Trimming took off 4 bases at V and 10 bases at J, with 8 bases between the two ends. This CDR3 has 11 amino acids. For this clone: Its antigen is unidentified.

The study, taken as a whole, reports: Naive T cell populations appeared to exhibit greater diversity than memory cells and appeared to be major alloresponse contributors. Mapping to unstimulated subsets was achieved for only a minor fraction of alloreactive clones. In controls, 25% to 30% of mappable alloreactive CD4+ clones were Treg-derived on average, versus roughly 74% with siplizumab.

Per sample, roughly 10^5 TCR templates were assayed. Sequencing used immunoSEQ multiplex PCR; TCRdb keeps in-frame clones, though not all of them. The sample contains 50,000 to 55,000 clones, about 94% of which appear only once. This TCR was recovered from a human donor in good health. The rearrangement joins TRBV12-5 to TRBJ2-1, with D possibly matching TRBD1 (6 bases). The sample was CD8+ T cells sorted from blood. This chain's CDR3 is CASGYGQEQFF. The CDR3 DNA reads TGTGCTAGTGGTTATGGACAGGAGCAGTTCTTC.